This T cell receptor beta chain is from a study of cytomegalovirus exposure and HLA in healthy donors (dated by TCRdb to 2016 to 2017). With respect to the entire study: According to an earlier analysis of 450 to 650 of the donors, about 190 million T cells yielded 100 million or so unique TCR beta sequences and less than 300 Gb of sequence data. About 300 gigabases of sequencing data and around 87 million unique TCR sequences were included in an early release covering 550 to 800 HLA-typed donors. Of the 300 to 450 genotyped donors, 65% to 90% were placed in the genetic ancestry cluster associated with self-reported Caucasian donors. The study aimed to test whether cataloging public T cell receptors could reveal signatures of past pathogen exposure. The study used immunosequencing to profile the T cell repertoires of 666 subjects and linked those repertoires to cytomegalovirus serostatus. In addition to the first cohort of about 650 subjects, a separate validation cohort of approximately 110 different subjects was used. The study combined high-throughput TCR immunosequencing, statistical association of individual TCRs with disease status, and machine learning to predict cytomegalovirus infection status. To study patterns of TCR occurrence, a later analysis re-analyzed previously published TCR beta repertoires from 666 donors and added high-resolution HLA genotyping. In the later analysis, no new phenotypic data were used to find candidate immune exposures; instead, reliance was placed on TCR beta sequences and their occurrence across donors. An earlier analysis of about 600 of the donors used high-throughput TCR beta sequencing to judge whether each TCR beta V gene segment behaved as functional or pseudogenic. Alongside the repertoire data, information on donor age, sex, ethnicity and CMV serostatus was compiled. A later genetic analysis took genome-wide SNP genotypes for about 55% of the roughly 700 donors and used that subset as a discovery cohort. All discovery cohort repertoires had been generated on a single sequencing platform. Both class I and class II loci were covered by HLA typing, at four-digit resolution. The number of donors typed differed by locus, with about 629-630 for A, B, C, DRB1 and DQB1, roughly 520 for DQA1, about 610 for DPA1, and roughly 450 for DPB1. Five DR-DQ haplotypes were treated as single units for association and clustering because of strong linkage in the cohort. Among 300 to 450 genotyped donors of the cohort, an average of approximately 240,000 unique TCR beta nucleotide sequences were sequenced per donor, around 20% of them non-productive.

General study outcomes and caveats: Some IMGT-functional V segments, including TRBV6-2 and TRBV6-3, could not be told apart with the 87-base-pair reads, so those segments were excluded. In an earlier analysis of about 600 of the donors, most TCR beta V segments appeared in productive rearrangements about 87% or about 30% of the time, broadly matching IMGT annotations. The classifier was reported to diagnose cytomegalovirus status with high specificity and sensitivity in both the original cohort and the validation cohort. A cluster of highly shared sequence variants was judged likely to represent a technical artifact of the sequencing pipeline. According to a later analysis, most CMV-associated TCR beta chains appeared to be HLA-restricted, and the HLA associations seemed to be driven largely by CMV exposure. A few of the identified cytomegalovirus-associated TCR beta chains were confirmed in vitro to be specific for cytomegalovirus antigens. In a later analysis, HLA-associated TCR beta chains showed more clonal expansion and lower generation probabilities than non-associated chains that were equally common. The only immune exposure information available for the cohort was CMV serostatus. When HLA alleles, especially DR and DQ, strongly co-occurred, attributing TCR associations to individual alleles was difficult. Presence/absence analyses assumed roughly uniform sequencing depth across donors, an assumption that may not hold. Compared with the roughly 700-donor mean, donors in an Asian-associated ancestry cluster had fewer N-insertions in productive TCRs, according to a later genetic analysis. Because HLA typing was missing for some donors at each locus, association tests included only the typed subset. According to a later analysis, TCR association rates differed among HLA loci, with DRB1 alleles showing the most associated TCRs and HLA-C alleles showing the fewest. An association between a missense DCLRE1C variant and V-gene and J-gene trimming of TCR beta chains was found in a later genetic analysis and replicated in an independent cohort. Only TCR beta chains were sequenced in this cohort, and the absence of alpha or paired-chain data limited detectable features. It was suggested by the authors that the approach could potentially be generalized to other disease states and immunological phenotypes. Linkage disequilibrium might explain the correlated functional status among segregating V segments, but an unknown experimental factor could not be ruled out. The earlier analysis of 587 of the donors excluded about 16 rarely observed V segments, including chromosome 9 orphons, because counts were too low. In a later analysis, several top co-occurrence clusters were reported to appear linked to parvovirus B19, influenza, CMV and Epstein-Barr virus. A later analysis associated approximately 17,000 TCR beta sequences with specific HLA alleles at a false discovery rate of 0.05. The study listed approximately 160 TCR beta chains as associated with cytomegalovirus. Most TCR sequences were seen in very few donors, while some public TCRs were found in many individuals. A further reported finding was that TCR beta sequences accurately predicted the HLA-A and HLA-B alleles for most subjects in the first cohort.

As encoded in the germline V gene, CDR1 is MGHRA while CDR2 is YSYEKL. The CDR3 contains 17 residues, cysteine and phenylalanine counted. This entry keeps only the CDR3 DNA: 51 bases, framed from base 1. Trimming leaves V shorter by 0 bases and J shorter by 5 bases, with the junction holding 10 bases beyond the gene matches. This clone was detected only once. Its binding antigen is unknown. The sample holds no much larger clone one base away, and base qualities are not on file. The cohort consisted of fewer than 700 healthy bone marrow donors. All cohort members were sampled while nominally healthy, although unrecorded immune exposures were likely present. The donor tested CMV seropositive and was one of the 289 seropositive cohort members. A peripheral blood sample was collected from each donor, and TCR beta sequencing was performed on peripheral blood mononuclear cells. The Qiagen DNeasy Blood Extraction Kit was used to extract genomic DNA from the blood cell samples.

The library was prepared using the immunoSEQ multiplex PCR assay. For the multiplex PCR, a mixture combining 60 forward primers for TCR Vbeta segments and 13 reverse primers for TCR Jbeta segments was used. The CDR3 region of rearranged TCR beta genes was amplified from genomic DNA by a multiplex PCR assay. The amplified TCR beta libraries were sequenced on the Illumina HiSeq System as 87-base-pair reads. Per the source publication's procedure: A later analysis counted about 80 million unique TCR beta chains across the 640 or so repertoires, and roughly 11 million of these chains were shared by at least two donors. To remove PCR and sequencing errors, raw reads were error-corrected and collapsed into unique sequences using a nearest-neighbor algorithm that merged closely related sequences. CDR3 sequences were aligned to IMGT reference sequences to assign V, D and J gene segments. For a sequence to be retained, a match of at least six nucleotides was required to both a V gene segment and a J gene segment. A rearrangement was called productive if the CDR3 had no stop codons and remained in frame with V and J, and every other rearrangement was called non-productive. Following IMGT convention, CDR3 was defined as the stretch from the second conserved V-encoded cysteine to the conserved J-encoded phenylalanine. In an earlier analysis of more than 550 of the donors, sequences lacking an unambiguous match to a single V gene segment were excluded. An earlier analysis of just under 600 of the donors called V segments functional above 56.7% productive rearrangements and segregating when the between-donor standard deviation exceeded 5%. To diagnose cytomegalovirus status from the catalog of TCR beta chain sequences, a statistical classification framework was built. In a later analysis, V and J genes were assigned by comparing TCR nucleotide sequences against IMGT/GENE-DB human TR gene sequences. Using the TCRdist pipeline, a later analysis assigned CDR3 sequences along with most-parsimonious VDJ recombination scenarios. In a later analysis, each TCR beta chain was defined by its CDR3 amino acid sequence together with its V-gene family, and reads lacking a unique V-gene family were excluded. As a way to deal with suspected cross-contamination and a sequencing artifact, a later analysis dropped roughly 600 nucleotide sequences that were highly shared and had low generation probability. In a later analysis, a clonal expansion index was calculated for each public chain from normalized within-repertoire ranks of inferred template counts. Generation probabilities in a later analysis came from a VDJ recombination model fitted to out-of-frame rearrangements, and those results were checked against IGoR. A later analysis scored TCR-TCR, TCR-HLA and TCR-CMV co-occurrence with hypergeometric tests, applying a repertoire-size bias correction to TCR pairs. To estimate false discovery rates, a later analysis permuted the HLA or CMV assignments 20 times. In a later analysis, co-occurring TCRs were grouped using DBSCAN, and TCRdist sequence similarity was added for clustering within HLA-allele-positive subsets. Repertoires with fewer than 30,000 or more than 120,000 public chains, plus five repertoires with anomalous nucleotide sharing, were excluded from co-occurrence clustering. In TCRdb, the immuneACCESS table is reduced to in-frame sequences with V and J assigned. These tables do not hold every clone; where another copy was compared, an unresolved V gene accounts for under half, and the others remain unexplained. That table furnishes V, J and clone size, whereas the DNA furnished D and trimming. This sample has over 150,000 clones in its table, and about 70% of those were observed once. The biggest ten clones account for about 2.5% of the sample.

The source of this sequence is a woman aged 40 to 55 in good health and CMV-seropositive. The sequence is built from TRBV4-1 and TRBJ2-5; the junction holds 9 bases that match TRBD2. Sequenced material: PBMCs. CDR3 region: CASSQEAPGLAGETQYF. The sequenced DNA is TGCGCCAGCAGCCAAGAGGCCCCGGGACTAGCCGGCGAGACCCAGTACTTC.